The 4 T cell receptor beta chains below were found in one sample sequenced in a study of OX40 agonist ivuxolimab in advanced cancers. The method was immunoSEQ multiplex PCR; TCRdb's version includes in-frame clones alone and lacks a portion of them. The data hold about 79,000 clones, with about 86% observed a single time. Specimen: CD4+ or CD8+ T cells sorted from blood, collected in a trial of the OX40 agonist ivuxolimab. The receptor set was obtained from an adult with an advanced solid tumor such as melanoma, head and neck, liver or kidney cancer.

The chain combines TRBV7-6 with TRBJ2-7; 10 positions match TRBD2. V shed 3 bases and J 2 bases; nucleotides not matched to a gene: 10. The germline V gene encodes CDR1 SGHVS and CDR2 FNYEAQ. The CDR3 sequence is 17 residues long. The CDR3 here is CASSLGAGTSEPYEQYF. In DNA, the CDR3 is TGTGCCAGCAGCTTGGGAGCCGGGACTAGCGAACCCTACGAGCAGTACTTC.

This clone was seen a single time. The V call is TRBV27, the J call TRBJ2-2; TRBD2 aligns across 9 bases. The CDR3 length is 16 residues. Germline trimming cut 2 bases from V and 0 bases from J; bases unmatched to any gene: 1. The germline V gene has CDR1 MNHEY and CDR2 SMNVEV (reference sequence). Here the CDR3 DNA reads TGTGCCAGCAGTTTAGCGGGAGGGGCGAACACCGGGGAGCTGTTTTTT. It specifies CASSLAGGANTGELFF.

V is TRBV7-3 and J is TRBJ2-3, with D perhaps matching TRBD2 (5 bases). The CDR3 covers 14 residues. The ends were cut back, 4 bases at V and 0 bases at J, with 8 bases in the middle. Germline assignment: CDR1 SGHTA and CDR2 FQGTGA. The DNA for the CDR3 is TGTGCCAGCAGCTCTGGACTGAGCACAGATACGCAGTATTTT. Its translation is CASSSGLSTDTQYF.

CDR3 DNA: TGTGCCAGCAGCTTAAATAGCGGGGCCCAAGAGACCCAGTACTTC. Its protein product is CASSLNSGAQETQYF. V is TRBV7-3 and J is TRBJ2-5, with 8 bases identical to TRBD2. V lost 1 base and J lost 1; bases outside the gene matches: 2. Germline values: CDR1 SGHTA, CDR2 FQGTGA. CDR3 size: 15 residues.